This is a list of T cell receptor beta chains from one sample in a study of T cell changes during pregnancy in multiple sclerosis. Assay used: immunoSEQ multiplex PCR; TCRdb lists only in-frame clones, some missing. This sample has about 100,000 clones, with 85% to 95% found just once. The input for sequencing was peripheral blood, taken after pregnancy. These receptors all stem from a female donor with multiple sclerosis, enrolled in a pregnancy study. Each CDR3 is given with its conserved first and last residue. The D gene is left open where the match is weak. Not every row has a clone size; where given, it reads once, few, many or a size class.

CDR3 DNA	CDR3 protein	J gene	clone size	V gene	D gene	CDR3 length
TGCGCCAGCAGCCAAACCGGGACAGGGGGTATACAGCCCCAGCATTTT	CASSQTGTGGIQPQHF	TRBJ1-5	.	TRBV4-1	TRBD1	16
TGTGCCAGTCCTACCCCGGGACTAGCGGGAGGAGAGACCGGGGAGCTGTTTTTT	CASPTPGLAGGETGELFF	TRBJ2-2	.	TRBV27	TRBD2	18
TGTGCCATCAGTGTGGCAGGGCCTCGTGGCTACACCTTC	CAISVAGPRGYTF	TRBJ1-2	.	TRBV10-3	.	13
TGTGCCAGCAGCCTAGAAAGGAACTATGGCTACACCTTC	CASSLERNYGYTF	TRBJ1-2	.	TRBV28	.	13
TGTGCCGGACACAGGGGCGCCAACTATGGCTACACCTTC	CAGHRGANYGYTF	TRBJ1-2	.	TRBV27	TRBD1	13
TGTGCCACCAGCAGGCGAACCGGACAGATTGACTACGAGCAGTACTTC	CATSRRTGQIDYEQYF	TRBJ2-7	.	TRBV15	.	16
TGTGCCAGCTCACTTGCAGGGATTGGTACTGAAGCTTTCTTT	CASSLAGIGTEAFF	TRBJ1-1	.	TRBV18	.	14
TGCGCCAGCAGCTCGACTAGCGGGAGGGAGACCCAGTACTTC	CASSSTSGRETQYF	TRBJ2-5	.	TRBV5-1	TRBD2	14
TGTGCCAGCAGCGTAGTCGCCGGGCAAGAGACCCAGTACTTC	CASSVVAGQETQYF	TRBJ2-5	.	TRBV9	.	14
TGTGCCAGCAGGGGACAGGGGTCTAATCAGCCCCAGCATTTT	CASRGQGSNQPQHF	TRBJ1-5	.	TRBV27	TRBD1	14
TGCGCCAGCAGCCATCAACGGGTCATAGGTTCGAACACTGAAGCTTTCTTT	CASSHQRVIGSNTEAFF	TRBJ1-1	once	TRBV4-3	.	17
TGTGCCACCTCGGACAGGGCACCCGATCAGCCCCAGCATTTT	CATSDRAPDQPQHF	TRBJ1-5	few	TRBV6-1	TRBD1	14
TGTGCCAGCAGCTTCGGGGAGGCTTCCCTCAGGGAGCAGTACTTC	CASSFGEASLREQYF	TRBJ2-7	.	TRBV7-8	.	15
TGTGCCAGCAGCTACACACGAGAGACCCAGTACTTC	CASSYTRETQYF	TRBJ2-5	.	TRBV7-8	.	12
TGTGCCAGTAGTATACAGGGGCCCCTTCGGCAGCCCCAGCATTTT	CASSIQGPLRQPQHF	TRBJ1-5	.	TRBV19	.	15
TGTGCCAGCAGAGCCGGGACAGGGAAGGACGAGCAGTACTTC	CASRAGTGKDEQYF	TRBJ2-7	.	TRBV14	TRBD1	14
TGTGCCAGCAGTGACTCCAGGGAGGGGCTGCCAGCTTTCTTT	CASSDSREGLPAFF	TRBJ1-1	once	TRBV6-4	.	14
TGTGCCAGCGGTACAGGGGGCCAGTTAGAGACCCAGTACTTC	CASGTGGQLETQYF	TRBJ2-5	.	TRBV27	TRBD1	14
TGTGCCAGCAGCGACAGGGACAGGTCCTACGAGCAGTACTTC	CASSDRDRSYEQYF	TRBJ2-7	.	TRBV5-4	TRBD1	14
TGTGCCAGCAGCTTCGGGGAGGTAGCAGATACGCAGTATTTT	CASSFGEVADTQYF	TRBJ2-3	once	TRBV5-6	.	14
TGCGCCAGCAGCCTCGGGACTAGCGAGAGCAATGAGCAGTTCTTC	CASSLGTSESNEQFF	TRBJ2-1	.	TRBV5-1	TRBD2	15
TGTGCCAGCAGCGTAGTATCGGCCGGGGAGCAGTACTTC	CASSVVSAGEQYF	TRBJ2-7	.	TRBV9	.	13
TGTGCCAGCACTTCTCCCGGAGCGGGCTCCGGGGAGCTGTTTTTT	CASTSPGAGSGELFF	TRBJ2-2	.	TRBV28	.	15
TGTGCCAGAAGCCGGGGGGCGGAGGATAGCAATCAGCCCCAGCATTTT	CARSRGAEDSNQPQHF	TRBJ1-5	.	TRBV5-3	.	16
TGTGCCAGCAGGCCGGGACAGGGGGTCAATGAGCAGTTCTTC	CASRPGQGVNEQFF	TRBJ2-1	.	TRBV27	TRBD1	14
TGCGCCAGCAGCTTGGCCAGTATGAACACTGAAGCTTTCTTT	CASSLASMNTEAFF	TRBJ1-1	.	TRBV5-1	.	14
TGTGCCACCAGCTCCCAGGGGATGGCTAATGAAAAACTGTTTTTT	CATSSQGMANEKLFF	TRBJ1-4	.	TRBV15	.	15
TGTGCCAGCAGCTCACTAGTTTTTCCCTACAATGAGCAGTTCTTC	CASSSLVFPYNEQFF	TRBJ2-1	.	TRBV7-9	.	15